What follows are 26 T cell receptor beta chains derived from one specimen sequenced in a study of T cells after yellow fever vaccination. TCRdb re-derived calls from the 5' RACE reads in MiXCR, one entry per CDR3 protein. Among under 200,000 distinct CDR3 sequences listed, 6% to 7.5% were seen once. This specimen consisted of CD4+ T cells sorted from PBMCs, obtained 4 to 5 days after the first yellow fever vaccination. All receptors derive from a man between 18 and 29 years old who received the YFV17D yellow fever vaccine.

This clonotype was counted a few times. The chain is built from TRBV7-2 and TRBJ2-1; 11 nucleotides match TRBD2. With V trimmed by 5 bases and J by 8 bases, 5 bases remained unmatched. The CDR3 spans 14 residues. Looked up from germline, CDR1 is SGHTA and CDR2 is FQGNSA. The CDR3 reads CASSPSGGRDEQFF. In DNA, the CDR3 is TGTGCCAGCAGCCCTAGCGGGGGGAGGGATGAGCAGTTCTTC.

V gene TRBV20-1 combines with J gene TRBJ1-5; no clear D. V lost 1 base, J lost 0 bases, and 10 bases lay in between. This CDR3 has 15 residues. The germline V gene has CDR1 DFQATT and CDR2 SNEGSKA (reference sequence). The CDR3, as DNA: TGCAGTGCTAGAGTAGGAGGAATTAGCAATCAGCCCCAGCATTTT. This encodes CSARVGGISNQPQHF.

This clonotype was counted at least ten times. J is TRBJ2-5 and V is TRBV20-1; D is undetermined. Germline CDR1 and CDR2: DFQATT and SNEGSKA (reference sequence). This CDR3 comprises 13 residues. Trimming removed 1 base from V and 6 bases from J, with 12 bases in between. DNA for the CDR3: TGCAGTGCTAGAGGGGGTAGCTGGCAGACCCAGTACTTC. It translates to CSARGGSWQTQYF.

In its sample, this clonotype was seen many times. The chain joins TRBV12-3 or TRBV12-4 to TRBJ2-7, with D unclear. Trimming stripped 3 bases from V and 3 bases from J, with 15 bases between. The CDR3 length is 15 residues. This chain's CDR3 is CASSFGSLAYYEQYV. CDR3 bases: TGTGCCAGCAGTTTCGGCAGTTTGGCCTACTACGAGCAGTACGTC.

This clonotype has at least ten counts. The CDR3 here is CASSDSGGAYNEQFF. DNA for the CDR3: TGTGCCAGCAGCGATAGCGGGGGGGCCTACAATGAGCAGTTCTTC. This chain links TRBV7-2 with TRBJ2-1; 11 bases align to TRBD2. Per the germline V gene, CDR1 is SGHTA and CDR2 is FQGNSA. The CDR3 totals 15 residues. Unmatched junction bases numbered 2, after V lost 5 bases and J lost 2 bases. The variable domain in full, with the rest retrieved from reference TRBV7-2 and TRBJ2-1, is GAGVSQSPSNKVTEKGKDVELRCDPISGHTALYWYRQSLGQGLEFLIYFQGNSAPDKSGLPSDRFSAERTGGSVSTLTIQRTQQEDSAVYLCASSDSGGAYNEQFFGPGTRLTVL.

The CDR3 loop is CASSLYGVHQPQHF. The CDR3, as DNA: TGTGCCAGCAGTTTATATGGGGTCCATCAGCCCCAGCATTTT. The rearrangement joins TRBV28 to TRBJ1-5; no clear D gene. This CDR3 has 14 amino acids. CDR1 is MDHEN, CDR2 SYDVKM, per germline. The V end lost 1 base, the J end lost 5 bases, and 9 bases lay between the germline ends. The full variable domain, rest sourced from reference TRBV28 and TRBJ1-5, is DVKVTQSSRYLVKRTGEKVFLECVQDMDHENMFWYRQDPGLGLRLIYFSYDVKMKEKGDIPEGYSVSREKKERFSLILESASTNQTSMYLCASSLYGVHQPQHFGDGTRLSIL.

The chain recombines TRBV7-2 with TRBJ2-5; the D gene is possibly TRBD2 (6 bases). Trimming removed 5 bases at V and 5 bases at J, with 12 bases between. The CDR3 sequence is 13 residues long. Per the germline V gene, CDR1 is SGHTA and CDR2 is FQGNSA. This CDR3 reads CASSRGSGETQYF. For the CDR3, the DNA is TGTGCCAGCAGCCGGGGGTCGGGCGAGACCCAGTACTTC. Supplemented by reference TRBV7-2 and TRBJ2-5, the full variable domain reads GAGVSQSPSNKVTEKGKDVELRCDPISGHTALYWYRQSLGQGLEFLIYFQGNSAPDKSGLPSDRFSAERTGGSVSTLTIQRTQQEDSAVYLCASSRGSGETQYFGPGTRLLVL.

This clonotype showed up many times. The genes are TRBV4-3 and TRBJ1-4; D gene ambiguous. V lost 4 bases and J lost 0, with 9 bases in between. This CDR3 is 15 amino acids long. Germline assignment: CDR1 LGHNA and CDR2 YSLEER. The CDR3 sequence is CASSPRATTNEKLFF. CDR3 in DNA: TGCGCCAGCAGCCCCCGGGCAACAACTAATGAAAAACTGTTTTTT.

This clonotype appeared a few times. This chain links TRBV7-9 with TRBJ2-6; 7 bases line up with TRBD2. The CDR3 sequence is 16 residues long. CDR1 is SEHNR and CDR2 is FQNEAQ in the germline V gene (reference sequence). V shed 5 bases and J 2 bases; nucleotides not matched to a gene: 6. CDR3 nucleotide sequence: TGTGCCAGCAGCGCAAACGGGGGGACTGGGGCCAACGTCCTGACTTTC. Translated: CASSANGGTGANVLTF.

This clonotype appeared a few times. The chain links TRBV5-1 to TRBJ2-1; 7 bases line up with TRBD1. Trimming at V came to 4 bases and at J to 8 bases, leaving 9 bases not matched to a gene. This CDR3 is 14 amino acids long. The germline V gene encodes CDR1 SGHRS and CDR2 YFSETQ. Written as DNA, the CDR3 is TGCGCCAGCAGCGGGGGACAGCCTGGCGATGAGCAGTTCTTC. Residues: CASSGGQPGDEQFF. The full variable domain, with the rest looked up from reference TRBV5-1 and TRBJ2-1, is KAGVTQTPRYLIKTRGQQVTLSCSPISGHRSVSWYQQTPGQGLQFLFEYFSETQRNKGNFPGRFSGRQFSNSRSEMNVSTLELGDSALYLCASSGGQPGDEQFFGPGTRLTVL.

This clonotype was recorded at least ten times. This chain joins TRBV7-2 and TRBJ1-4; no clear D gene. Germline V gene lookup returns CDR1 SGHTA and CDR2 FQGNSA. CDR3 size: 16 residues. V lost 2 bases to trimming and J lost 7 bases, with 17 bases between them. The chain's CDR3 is CASSLRSGLAGEKLFF. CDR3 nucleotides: TGTGCCAGCAGCTTAAGGTCGGGTTTGGCGGGTGAAAAACTGTTTTTT.

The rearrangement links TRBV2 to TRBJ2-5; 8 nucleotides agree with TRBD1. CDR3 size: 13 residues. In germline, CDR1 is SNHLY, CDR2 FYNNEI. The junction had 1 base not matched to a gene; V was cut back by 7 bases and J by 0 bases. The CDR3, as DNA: TGTGCCAGCAAGGACAGGGACCAAGAGACCCAGTACTTC. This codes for CASKDRDQETQYF.

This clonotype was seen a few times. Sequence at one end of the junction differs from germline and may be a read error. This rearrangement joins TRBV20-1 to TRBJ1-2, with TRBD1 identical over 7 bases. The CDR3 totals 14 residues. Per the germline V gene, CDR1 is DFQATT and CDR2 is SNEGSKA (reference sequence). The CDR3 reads CSGSRDSTNYGYTF. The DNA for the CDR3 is TGCAGTGGCTCTAGGGACAGTACTAATTATGGCTACACCTTC.

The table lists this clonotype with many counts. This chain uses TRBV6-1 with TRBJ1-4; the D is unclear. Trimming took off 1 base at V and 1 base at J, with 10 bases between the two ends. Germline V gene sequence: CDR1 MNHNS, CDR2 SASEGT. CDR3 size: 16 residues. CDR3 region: CASSEVLVVTNEKLFF. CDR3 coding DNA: TGTGCCAGCAGTGAAGTTCTCGTCGTAACTAATGAAAAACTGTTTTTT.

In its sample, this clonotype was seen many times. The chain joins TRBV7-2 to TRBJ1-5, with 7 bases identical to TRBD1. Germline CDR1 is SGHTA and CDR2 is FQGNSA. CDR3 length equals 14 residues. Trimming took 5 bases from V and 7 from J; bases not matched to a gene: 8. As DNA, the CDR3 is TGTGCCAGCAGCGGCGACAGGGTAGGACAGCCCCAGCATTTT. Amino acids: CASSGDRVGQPQHF. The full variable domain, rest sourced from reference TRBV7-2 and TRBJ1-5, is GAGVSQSPSNKVTEKGKDVELRCDPISGHTALYWYRQSLGQGLEFLIYFQGNSAPDKSGLPSDRFSAERTGGSVSTLTIQRTQQEDSAVYLCASSGDRVGQPQHFGDGTRLSIL.

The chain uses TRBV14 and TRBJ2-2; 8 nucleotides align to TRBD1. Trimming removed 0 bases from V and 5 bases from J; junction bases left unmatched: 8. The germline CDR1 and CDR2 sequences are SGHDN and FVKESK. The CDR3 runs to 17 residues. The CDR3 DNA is TGTGCCAGCAGCCAAGAAGCAGGAACAGGGGGGACCGGGGAGCTGTTTTTT. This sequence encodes CASSQEAGTGGTGELFF.

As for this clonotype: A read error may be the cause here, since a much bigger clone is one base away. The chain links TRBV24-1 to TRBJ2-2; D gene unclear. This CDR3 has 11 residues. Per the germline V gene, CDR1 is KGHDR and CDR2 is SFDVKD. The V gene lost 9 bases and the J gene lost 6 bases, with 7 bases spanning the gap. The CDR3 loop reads CATGNSGELFF. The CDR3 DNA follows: TGTGCCACCGGAAACTCCGGGGAGCTGTTTTTT.

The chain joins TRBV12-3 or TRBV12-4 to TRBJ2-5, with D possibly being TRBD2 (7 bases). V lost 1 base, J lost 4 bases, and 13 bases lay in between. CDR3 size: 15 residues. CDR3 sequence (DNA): TGTGCCAGCAGTTTAGTTGAGGGGGGGTTAGAGACCCAGTACTTC. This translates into CASSLVEGGLETQYF.

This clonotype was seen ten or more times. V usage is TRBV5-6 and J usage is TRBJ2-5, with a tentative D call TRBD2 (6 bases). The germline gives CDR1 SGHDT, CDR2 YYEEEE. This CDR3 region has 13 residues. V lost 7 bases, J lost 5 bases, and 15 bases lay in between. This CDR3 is CASGDGGRETQYF. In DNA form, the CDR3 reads TGTGCCAGCGGAGACGGGGGAAGGGAGACCCAGTACTTC.

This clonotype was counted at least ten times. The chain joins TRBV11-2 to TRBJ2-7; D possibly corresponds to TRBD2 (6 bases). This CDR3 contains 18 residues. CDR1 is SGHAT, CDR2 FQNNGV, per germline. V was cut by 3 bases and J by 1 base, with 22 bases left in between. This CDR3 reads CASSFSDGGGLWSYEQYV. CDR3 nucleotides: TGTGCCAGCAGCTTTTCGGACGGCGGAGGGTTGTGGTCCTACGAGCAGTACGTC.

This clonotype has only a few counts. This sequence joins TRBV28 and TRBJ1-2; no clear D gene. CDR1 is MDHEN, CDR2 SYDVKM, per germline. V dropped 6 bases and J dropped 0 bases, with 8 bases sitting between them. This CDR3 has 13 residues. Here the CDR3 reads CASRVGSNYGYTF. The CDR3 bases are TGTGCCAGCAGGGTGGGGTCTAACTATGGCTACACCTTC.

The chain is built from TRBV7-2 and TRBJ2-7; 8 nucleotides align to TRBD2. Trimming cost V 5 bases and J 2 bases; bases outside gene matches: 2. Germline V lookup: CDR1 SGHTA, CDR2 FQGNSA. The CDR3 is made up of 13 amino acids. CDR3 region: CASSGTRAYEQYF. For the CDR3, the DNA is TGTGCCAGCAGCGGGACTAGAGCCTACGAGCAGTACTTC. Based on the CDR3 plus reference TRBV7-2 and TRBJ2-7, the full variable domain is GAGVSQSPSNKVTEKGKDVELRCDPISGHTALYWYRQSLGQGLEFLIYFQGNSAPDKSGLPSDRFSAERTGGSVSTLTIQRTQQEDSAVYLCASSGTRAYEQYFGPGTRLTVT.

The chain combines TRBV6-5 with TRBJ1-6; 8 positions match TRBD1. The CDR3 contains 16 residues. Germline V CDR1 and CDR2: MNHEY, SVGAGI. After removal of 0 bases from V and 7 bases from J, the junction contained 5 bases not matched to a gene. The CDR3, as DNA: TGTGCCAGCAGTTACTCGGCCAGGGGGCAGAATTCACCCCTCCACTTT. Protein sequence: CASSYSARGQNSPLHF.

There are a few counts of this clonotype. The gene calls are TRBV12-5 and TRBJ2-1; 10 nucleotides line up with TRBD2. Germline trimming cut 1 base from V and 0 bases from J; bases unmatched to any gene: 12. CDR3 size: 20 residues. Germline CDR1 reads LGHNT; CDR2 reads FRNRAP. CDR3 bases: TGTGCTAGTGGTTTGGACCCTGGAGTAGCGGGGGGCTACTCCTACAATGAGCAGTTCTTC. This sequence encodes CASGLDPGVAGGYSYNEQFF.

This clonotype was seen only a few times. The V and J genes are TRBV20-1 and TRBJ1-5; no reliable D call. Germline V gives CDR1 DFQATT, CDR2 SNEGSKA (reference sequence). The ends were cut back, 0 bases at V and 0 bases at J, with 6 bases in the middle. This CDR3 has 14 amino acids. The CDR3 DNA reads TGCAGTGCTAGAGATACGAATAGCAATCAGCCCCAGCATTTT. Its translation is CSARDTNSNQPQHF.

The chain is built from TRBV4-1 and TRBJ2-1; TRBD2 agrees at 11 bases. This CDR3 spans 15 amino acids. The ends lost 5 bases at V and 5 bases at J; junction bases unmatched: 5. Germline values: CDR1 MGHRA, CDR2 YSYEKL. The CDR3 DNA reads TGCGCCAGCAGCACCCTAGCGGGGGGAAACAATGAGCAGTTCTTC. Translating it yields CASSTLAGGNNEQFF.